One and the same sample provided the 17 T cell receptor beta chains below, sequenced in a study of radiotherapy plus CTLA-4 blockade in lung cancer. The data were produced by immunoSEQ multiplex PCR, yet TCRdb's version contains in-frame clones alone and is incomplete. The sample yields approximately 99,000 clones, 88% seen once. The input for sequencing was peripheral blood, taken from a patient treated with radiotherapy plus ipilimumab. All receptors come from a human donor with non-small cell lung cancer that progressed on radiotherapy plus ipilimumab.

This chain uses TRBV5-6 with TRBJ2-5; TRBD1 matches at 7 bases. Germline V gene sequence: CDR1 SGHDT, CDR2 YYEEEE. This CDR3 has 15 residues. Trimming cost V 3 bases and J 4 bases; bases outside gene matches: 9. The CDR3 protein is CASSSATGMGETQYF. For the CDR3, the DNA is TGTGCCAGCAGCTCGGCGACAGGGATGGGAGAGACCCAGTACTTC.

The gene calls are TRBV11-3 and TRBJ1-2, with TRBD1 matching 9 bases. The length of the CDR3 is 16 residues. Germline V CDR1 and CDR2: SGHNT, YENEEA. V was clipped by 3 bases and J by 4 bases; unmatched bases: 9. The CDR3 sequence: CASSFVSGTGIYGYTF. In DNA, the CDR3 is TGTGCCAGCAGCTTTGTTTCCGGGACAGGGATCTATGGCTACACCTTC.

The chain couples TRBV6-6 to TRBJ2-2; D not certain. The CDR3 totals 15 residues. Germline assignment: CDR1 MNHNY and CDR2 SVGAGI (reference sequence). With 4 bases removed from V and 1 base from J, the gap between germline ends came to 10 bases. CDR3 DNA: TGTGCCAGCAGTTTAGGCCAGTTGAACACCGGGGAGCTGTTTTTT. Residues: CASSLGQLNTGELFF.

V usage is TRBV9 and J usage is TRBJ1-2, with TRBD1 matching 8 bases. V shed 4 bases and J 4 bases; nucleotides not matched to a gene: 6. The CDR3 runs 14 residues. Germline V gene lookup returns CDR1 SGDLS and CDR2 YYNGEE. Written as DNA, the CDR3 is TGTGCCAGCAGCAAGGACAGGGTGGCCTATGGCTACACCTTC. It encodes CASSKDRVAYGYTF.

The table lists this clone with a count of one. An end of the junction does not agree with germline; a read error may underlie this. The V call is TRBV4-1, the J call TRBJ2-7, with 7 nucleotides matching TRBD2. The length of the CDR3 is 15 residues. The V gene's germline CDR1 is MGHRA and CDR2 YSYEKL. The CDR3 bases are TGTGCCAGCAGCCACCCCCTAGCGGCGGGGTACGAGCAGTACTTC. Translated, it gives CASSHPLAAGYEQYF.

Here the CDR3 reads CASSPPRLGSTNTGELFF. The CDR3, as DNA: TGTGCCAGCAGCCCACCTCGACTAGGATCCACGAACACCGGGGAGCTGTTTTTT. The chain carries TRBV7-8 and TRBJ2-2, with TRBD2 as a possible D gene (6 bases). Germline CDR1 reads SGHVS; CDR2 reads FQNEAQ. The V gene lost 5 bases and the J gene lost 0 bases, with 19 bases spanning the gap. This CDR3 has 18 amino acids.

The V and J genes are TRBV25-1 and TRBJ2-5; 7 bases map to TRBD1. Germline values: CDR1 MGHDK, CDR2 SYGVNS. The CDR3 sequence is 14 residues long. The V segment lost 1 base and the J segment 5 bases; nucleotides outside the gene matches: 4. CDR3 sequence: CASSEWGQSETQYF. The CDR3, as DNA: TGTGCCAGCAGTGAATGGGGACAGTCGGAGACCCAGTACTTC.

The chain carries TRBV10-3 and TRBJ1-3, with unresolved D. The CDR3 contains 14 residues. Looked up from germline, CDR1 is ENHRY and CDR2 is SYGVKD. The germline V and J ends were trimmed by 6 bases and 0 bases, with 9 bases remaining between them. This chain's CDR3 is CAIRTEFSGNTIYF. CDR3 DNA: TGTGCCATCAGGACGGAATTCTCTGGAAACACCATATATTTT.

The V call is TRBV27, the J call TRBJ2-7; TRBD2 agrees at 10 bases. CDR3 length equals 15 residues. Germline CDR1 and CDR2: MNHEY and SMNVEV (reference sequence). Trimming at V came to 4 bases and at J to 1 base, leaving 4 bases not matched to a gene. CDR3 protein: CASSSTSGHSYEQYF. In nucleotides, the CDR3 is TGTGCCAGCAGTTCGACTAGCGGGCATTCCTACGAGCAGTACTTC.

The genes are TRBV28 and TRBJ1-3, with D unresolved. Germline V gene lookup returns CDR1 MDHEN and CDR2 SYDVKM. CDR3 size: 12 residues. Trimming shortened V by 7 bases and J by 0 bases, and 4 bases separated the two germline ends. The CDR3 region is CASIGSGNTIYF. The CDR3 bases are TGTGCCAGCATCGGCTCTGGAAACACCATATATTTT.

About this clone: The junction departs from germline at one end; a sequencing error may be responsible. The rearrangement uses TRBV7-7 and TRBJ2-7; D is perhaps TRBD2 (7 bases). The CDR3 is 18 amino acids. Germline assignment: CDR1 SSHAT and CDR2 FNYEAQ (reference sequence). As DNA, the CDR3 is TGTGCTAGCAGCCCGCCCTCCGGGGGGCGCGGACCGCAGTACGAGCAGTACTTC. It is translated as CASSPPSGGRGPQYEQYF.

The chain uses TRBV29-1 and TRBJ2-2; TRBD2 aligns across 8 bases. Per germline, CDR1 SQVTM and CDR2 ANQGSEA. V was clipped by 6 bases and J by 6 bases; unmatched bases: 3. This CDR3 spans 12 amino acids. The CDR3 loop is CSVSRGAGELFF. The CDR3 DNA sequence: TGCAGCGTATCGCGGGGGGCCGGGGAGCTGTTTTTT.

As DNA, the CDR3 is TGTGCCAGCAGTTATACAGGGCAGTCCACTGAAGCTTTCTTT. Residues: CASSYTGQSTEAFF. This sequence joins TRBV6-5 and TRBJ1-1, with D possibly matching TRBD1 (6 bases). The CDR3 runs to 14 residues. Trimming pared 3 bases from V and 4 bases from J, leaving 12 bases between. Germline loops: CDR1 MNHEY, CDR2 SVGAGI.

Only one count was recorded for this clone. J is TRBJ2-1 and V is TRBV2; TRBD2 matches at 8 bases. The germline V gene encodes CDR1 SNHLY and CDR2 FYNNEI. J was trimmed by 9 bases and V by 2 bases; bases with no gene match: 15. The CDR3 has 17 amino acids. DNA for the CDR3: TGTGCCAGCAGTGAATGGTACGGGAGGGCCGTCATGCTTGAGCAGTTCTTC. Translated, it gives CASSEWYGRAVMLEQFF.

The V gene is TRBV6-1, the J gene TRBJ2-1; TRBD2 aligns across 10 bases. CDR3 length equals 19 residues. The trim removed 0 bases at V and 3 bases at J, leaving 11 bases unmatched. CDR1 MNHNS and CDR2 SASEGT come from the germline V gene. CDR3: CASSEAPGQWTSGYNEQFF. The CDR3 DNA is TGTGCCAGCAGTGAAGCTCCGGGACAGTGGACTAGCGGCTACAATGAGCAGTTCTTC.

The table lists this clone with a count of one. The chain is built from TRBV5-5 and TRBJ2-1, with 7 nucleotides matching TRBD2. Unmatched junction bases numbered 16, after V lost 5 bases and J lost 2 bases. Germline-derived CDR1 and CDR2 are SGHKS and YYEKEE (reference sequence). This CDR3 is built from 18 residues. The CDR3, as DNA: TGTGCCAGCAGGCACGGGCTCAGGGAGGGCCCTCCCTACAATGAGCAGTTCTTC. Translated, it gives CASRHGLREGPPYNEQFF.

The genes are TRBV5-1 and TRBJ2-1, with no clear D. The V gene lost 2 bases and the J gene lost 0 bases, with 6 bases spanning the gap. Germline values: CDR1 SGHRS, CDR2 YFSETQ. The CDR3 loop spans 14 amino acids. CDR3 sequence: CASSFQTSYNEQFF. In DNA, the CDR3 is TGCGCCAGCAGCTTCCAGACCTCCTACAATGAGCAGTTCTTC.